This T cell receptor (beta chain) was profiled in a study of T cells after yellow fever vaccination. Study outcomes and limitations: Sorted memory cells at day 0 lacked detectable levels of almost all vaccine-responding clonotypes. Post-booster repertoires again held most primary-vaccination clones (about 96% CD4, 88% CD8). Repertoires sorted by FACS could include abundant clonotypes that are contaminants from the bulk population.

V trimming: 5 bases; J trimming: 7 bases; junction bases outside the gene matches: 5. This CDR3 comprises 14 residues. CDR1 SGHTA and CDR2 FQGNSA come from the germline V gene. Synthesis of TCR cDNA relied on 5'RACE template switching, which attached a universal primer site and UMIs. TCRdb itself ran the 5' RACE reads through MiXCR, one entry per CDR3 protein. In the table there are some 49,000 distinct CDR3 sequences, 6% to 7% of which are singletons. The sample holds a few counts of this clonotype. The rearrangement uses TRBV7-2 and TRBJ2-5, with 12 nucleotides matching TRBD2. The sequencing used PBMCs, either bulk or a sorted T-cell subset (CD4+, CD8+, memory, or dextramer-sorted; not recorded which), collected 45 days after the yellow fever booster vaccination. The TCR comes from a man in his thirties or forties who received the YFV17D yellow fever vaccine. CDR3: CASSQELAGGTQYF. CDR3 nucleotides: TGTGCCAGCAGCCAGGAACTAGCGGGAGGGACCCAGTACTTC.